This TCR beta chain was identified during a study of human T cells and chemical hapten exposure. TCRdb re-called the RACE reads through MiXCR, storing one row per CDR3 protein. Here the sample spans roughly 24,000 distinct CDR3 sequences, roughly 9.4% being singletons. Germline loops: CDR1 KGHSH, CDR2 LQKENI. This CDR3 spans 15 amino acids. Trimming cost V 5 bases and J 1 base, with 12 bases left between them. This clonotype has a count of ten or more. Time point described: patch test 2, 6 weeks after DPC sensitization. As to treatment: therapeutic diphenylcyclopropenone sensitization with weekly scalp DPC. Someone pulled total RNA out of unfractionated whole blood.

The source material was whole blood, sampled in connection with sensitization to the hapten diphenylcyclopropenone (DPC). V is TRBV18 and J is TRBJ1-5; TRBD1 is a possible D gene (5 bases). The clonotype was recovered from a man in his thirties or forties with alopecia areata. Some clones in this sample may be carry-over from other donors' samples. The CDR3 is CASSSTRDSNQPQHF. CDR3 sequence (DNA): TGTGCCAGCTCATCCACACGGGACAGCAATCAGCCCCAGCATTTT.